This T cell receptor beta chain was found in a study of synovial regulatory T cells in juvenile arthritis (dated by TCRdb to between 2014 and 2017). Background for the entire study: Of the sequenced patients, over five received methotrexate, one received methotrexate plus infliximab, three were therapy-naive, and one had no treatment information. The study compared TCRbeta CDR3 repertoires of blood iaTreg cells, other blood Treg cells and synovial fluid Treg cells from matched patient samples. Although effector T cell subsets in the cohort were also sequenced for comparisons, the Treg dataset on its own covers only blood and synovial fluid Treg cells. Treg and Teff subsets from eleven to twelve JIA patients with active disease were included in the TCR repertoire comparisons.

The library was built by means of the immunoSEQ multiplex PCR assay. TCRbeta CDR3 sequencing was carried out by Adaptive Biotechnologies. In the paper's pipeline: Repertoire similarity used the Chao-modified Jaccard index and median clonotype overlap from 200 random subsamples at equal sample size. The similarity analyses were based on either productive nucleotide sequences or amino acid sequences translated in silico. Hierarchical clustering with single linkage and t-SNE based on Chao-modified Jaccard distances were used to compare repertoires. After normalising for sample size, the researchers measured repertoire diversity with the Renyi index across a range of alpha values. TCRdb provides this immuneACCESS table in a form limited to in-frame rearrangements. Some clones are lacking; in checked studies, under half of them reflect an unresolved V gene, and why the rest are absent is not known. V and J calls and clone size follow that table, whereas D and trimming were derived from the DNA. The table held for this sample gives some 1,700 clones. The top ten clonotypes cover approximately 9.5% of the sample.

Overall results and qualifications from the work: iaTreg TCR repertoires were largely private across patients and partially overlapped with synovial Teff and blood CPL repertoires. Synovial Treg cells shared more CDR3 sequences with iaTreg cells than with other blood Treg cells; Chao-Jaccard similarity confirmed closer relation.

On this clone itself: Its antigen has not been determined.

Synovial samples were synovial fluid collected alongside matched peripheral blood from each patient with active arthritis. TCR repertoires were obtained from roughly eleven juvenile idiopathic arthritis patients with active disease who had not reached inactive disease, of whom 3 were polyarticular and 8 were oligoarticular. The median age of the TCR-sequenced patients was under 13 years (range roughly 2.2-25), and their median disease duration was about 7 years (range 0.2-19.1). FOXP3 TSDR demethylation in synovial Treg cells was comparable to that in blood Treg cells and healthy-donor Treg cells, which supports bona fide regulatory lineage commitment. The samples for TCR repertoire analysis were obtained at two Italian centres. Sequencing was carried out using Treg cells from the synovium. The receptor was derived from a donor under 30 with juvenile idiopathic arthritis.

The CDR3 loop reads CASSADRVIETQYF. The V and J genes are TRBV7-7 and TRBJ2-5; TCRdb lists TRBD1, though no DNA is available to test this call. From its cysteine to its phenylalanine, the CDR3 spans 14 amino acids. The protein alone is recorded here. Taken from the germline V gene (reference sequence), the CDR1 and CDR2 loops are SSHAT and FNYEAQ.